This T cell receptor (beta chain) comes out of a study of blood T cell repertoires in COVID-19. Study information: Samples of COVID-19 (acute and convalescent) were obtained from the United States, Italy and Spain. The cDNA or gDNA used as material had been derived from T cells, B-cell-depleted T cells, or PBMCs.

Per the original methods: Estimates of nucleated cell counts were drawn from the amplification of reference gene primers. The protocol was immunoSEQ multiplex PCR, while the TCRdb copy is restricted to in-frame clones and leaves out a portion. V and J calls and clone size are as listed in that table; D and trimming were resolved from the DNA. Counted here are about 57,000 clones, about 80% occurring once; the ten biggest clones make up approximately 3.5%. V dropped 4 bases and J dropped 3; count of bases not matched to a gene: 5. Germline CDR1 and CDR2: MGHDK and SYGVNS. This CDR3 has 14 amino acids.

This receptor was obtained from a man aged 55 to 70 with acute or convalescent COVID-19. The rearrangement uses TRBV25-1 and TRBJ2-7, with 8 bases aligning to TRBD1. The sample comprised peripheral blood. In nucleotides, the CDR3 is TGTGCCAGCAGTGGTCGGACAGGGTACTACGAGCAGTACTTC. It translates to CASSGRTGYYEQYF.